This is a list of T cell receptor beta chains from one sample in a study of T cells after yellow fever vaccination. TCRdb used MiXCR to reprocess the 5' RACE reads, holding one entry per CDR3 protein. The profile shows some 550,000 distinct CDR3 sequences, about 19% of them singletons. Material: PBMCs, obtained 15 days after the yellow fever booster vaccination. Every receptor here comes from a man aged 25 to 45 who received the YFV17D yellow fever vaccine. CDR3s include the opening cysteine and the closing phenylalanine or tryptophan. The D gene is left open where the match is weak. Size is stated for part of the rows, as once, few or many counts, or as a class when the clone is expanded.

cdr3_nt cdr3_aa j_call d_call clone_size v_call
TGTGCCAGCAGTTCCGGCGCAGGATTATATGGCTACACCTTC CASSSGAGLYGYTF TRBJ1-2 . . TRBV27
TGTGCCAGCAGGGAACAGGGGGTGGGCTATGGCTACACCTTC CASREQGVGYGYTF TRBJ1-2 TRBD1 . TRBV13
TGTGCTAGTGGTTTGGTACTAGGTGGGCATGGGGACTACGAGCAGTACTTC CASGLVLGGHGDYEQYF TRBJ2-7 . few TRBV12-5
TGTGCCAGCAGCTTAGTAGCCTACACTGAAGCTTTCTTT CASSLVAYTEAFF TRBJ1-1 . . TRBV11-1
TGCAGTGCTAGGGTGACTAGCGGGAGGCCACGGGAATACGAGCAGTACTTC CSARVTSGRPREYEQYF TRBJ2-7 TRBD2 . TRBV20-1
TGTGCCAGCAGCGCGAGACCGGGCGGATACGCGAACACCGGGGAGCTGTTTTTT CASSARPGGYANTGELFF TRBJ2-2 . . TRBV9
TGCAGTGCTCTTACGGAGGTAAACACTGAAGCTTTCTTT CSALTEVNTEAFF TRBJ1-1 . few TRBV20-1
TGTGCCAGCAGTTATGTCCAGTTGGGAACCGGGGAGCTGTTTTTT CASSYVQLGTGELFF TRBJ2-2 . few TRBV6-5
TGTGCCAGCAGTTACAGGACCAGGGGGCAATCCTACAATGAGCAGTTCTTC CASSYRTRGQSYNEQFF TRBJ2-1 TRBD1 . TRBV6-5
TGTGCCACCGGTACGCCGGCCCGATTAGGAGCCAAAAACATTCAGTACTTC CATGTPARLGAKNIQYF TRBJ2-4 . . TRBV10-3
TGTGCCAGTAGTAGAGGCAGAACGGACTACGATGAGCAGTTCTTC CASSRGRTDYDEQFF TRBJ2-1 . few TRBV19
TGTGCCAGCAGTTTCTTGGGACTAGCGGGAGACAATGAGCAGTTCTTC CASSFLGLAGDNEQFF TRBJ2-1 TRBD2 many TRBV6-5
TGTGCCAGCAGCTTTCTTGGAACGGGTCAGCCCCAGCATTTT CASSFLGTGQPQHF TRBJ1-5 . few TRBV12-3/TRBV12-4
TGTGCCTGGAGCGGGTCAGACCAAGAGACCCAGTACTTC CAWSGSDQETQYF TRBJ2-5 . few TRBV30
TGCGCCAGCAGCTTCCGACTAGCGGGAGTCCATGAGCAGTTCTTC CASSFRLAGVHEQFF TRBJ2-1 TRBD2 . TRBV4-1
TGTGCCAGCAGCCCCGGGACAGACTTACTTAAGGTTGATGCGCAGTATTTT CASSPGTDLLKVDAQYF TRBJ2-3 TRBD1 few TRBV6-1
TGTGCCAGCAGCAGAGGACAGGGGGTTCTAAATGAGCAGTTCTTC CASSRGQGVLNEQFF TRBJ2-1 TRBD1 . TRBV6-2/TRBV6-3
TGCAGTGCTGGGCCAGGGTGGGAGACCCAGTACTTC CSAGPGWETQYF TRBJ2-5 . few TRBV20-1
TGTGCCAGCAGTCCGTTGACTAGCGGAACGTACGAGCAGTACTTC CASSPLTSGTYEQYF TRBJ2-7 TRBD2 . TRBV28
TGTGCCAGCAGTTCCCCCTCGGGGGATGGGGTCTACGAGCAGTACTTC CASSSPSGDGVYEQYF TRBJ2-7 . . TRBV12-3/TRBV12-4
TGCGCCAGCAGTGAGCAGGGGTTCACTAGCACAGATACGCAGTATTTT CASSEQGFTSTDTQYF TRBJ2-3 . few TRBV10-2
TGTGCCAGCAGCCACCAGGCTGGCGCTTTCTTT CASSHQAGAFF TRBJ1-1 . few TRBV12-3/TRBV12-4
TGTGCCAGCAGCTTATTGCGGGTCACAGATACGCAGTATTTT CASSLLRVTDTQYF TRBJ2-3 . . TRBV7-3
TGTGCCATCAGAGAAGAAGGCTACGAGCAGTACTTC CAIREEGYEQYF TRBJ2-7 . many TRBV10-3
TGCGCCAGCATCTCCCTACAGGCGCCTGATGGGGAGCAGTTCTTC CASISLQAPDGEQFF TRBJ2-1 . . TRBV5-1
TGTGCCAGCAGCTCCCTAGGTAGGGGGAACTACGAGCAGTACTTC CASSSLGRGNYEQYF TRBJ2-7 . few TRBV7-9
TGCAGTGCCCTACGGCGCGGGAGGACAAATTACATTCAGTACTTC CSALRRGRTNYIQYF TRBJ2-4 TRBD2 . TRBV20-1
TGCAGCGTCGTAGAGGGACGGGCCTACGAGCAGTACTTC CSVVEGRAYEQYF TRBJ2-7 . . TRBV29-1
TGCGCCAGCAGCCAAGGGACTAGCGGGAGTAAAACGCAGTATTTT CASSQGTSGSKTQYF TRBJ2-3 TRBD2 . TRBV4-1
TGTGCCAGCATGACCGGGACAGCGAACACCGGGGAGCTGTTTTTT CASMTGTANTGELFF TRBJ2-2 TRBD1 . TRBV5-5
TGTGCCAGCGGCTCCCGTGAGCGGAACTACGAGCAGTACTTC CASGSRERNYEQYF TRBJ2-7 . many TRBV12-3/TRBV12-4
TGTGCCAGCAGCCCGACATACGGCAATCAGCCCCAGCATTTT CASSPTYGNQPQHF TRBJ1-5 . few TRBV6-2/TRBV6-3
TGCAGTGCTCCACAGGGAGGGGTTGGTGGCTACACCTTC CSAPQGGVGGYTF TRBJ1-2 . . TRBV20-1